What follows are 2 T cell receptor beta chains derived from one specimen sequenced in a study of identical twins. Each CDR3 protein gets one entry after TCRdb re-called the 5' RACE reads with MiXCR. The sample lists 130,000 to 150,000 distinct CDR3 sequences; roughly 3.2% were seen once. Sequencing used memory T cells sorted from blood. These receptors all stem from a man younger than 35 in good health.

This clonotype was counted at least ten times. This chain uses TRBV18 with TRBJ2-5, with a possible D match to TRBD1 (6 bases). Germline CDR1 reads KGHSH; CDR2 reads LQKENI. This CDR3 has 14 residues. Between the trimmed V and J ends, which lost 3 bases and 7 bases, there was a span of 15 bases. This CDR3 is CASSPTTAQGTQYF. The CDR3 coding sequence is TGTGCCAGCTCACCGACGACGGCACAGGGGACCCAGTACTTC.

The sample holds many counts of this clonotype. The chain combines TRBV20-1 with TRBJ2-1; 9 bases are a match to TRBD1. The CDR3 is 15 residues long. Germline V gene lookup returns CDR1 DFQATT and CDR2 SNEGSKA (reference sequence). After removal of 4 bases from V and 3 bases from J, the junction contained 7 bases not matched to a gene. This CDR3 is CSAMGQGIGYNEQFF. The DNA for the CDR3 is TGCAGTGCTATGGGACAGGGAATCGGCTACAATGAGCAGTTCTTC.